Sequencing of this TCR beta chain was carried out in a study of blood T cells in healthy people across ages (dated by TCRdb to between 2014 and 2017). Context from the whole study: Template switching captured roughly one uniquely barcoded TCR beta cDNA molecule per two T cells in model experiments. To track age-related changes in TCR beta repertoire diversity, the study relied on deep sequencing normalized with unique cDNA molecular identifiers. The donors were split into four age groups: young (average about 16 years), middle-aged (roughly 39), aged (roughly 60) and long-lived (approximately 80). Donors of different ages were randomly distributed across sequencing lanes to avoid experimental bias. For two donors (one aged 18 to 30 and one aged 80 or older), the study analyzed two additional independent replicas of 1 million unique cDNA reads from the same blood draw. What the study reported, not specific to this receptor: Observed TCR beta diversity correlated strongly with the percentage of naive T cells measured by flow cytometry. Estimates of total diversity based on one million sequenced T cells were considered lower bounds and underestimates. Compared with the aged group, the long-lived group had more naive CD4+ T cells, fewer expanded clones and increased TCR diversity, a pattern suggesting age selection. Observed TCR beta diversity per million T cells fell roughly linearly with age, and a significant reduction was already apparent by age about 43. Because donor CMV infection status was unknown, age-related changes in expanded clonotypes were potentially confounded. Because profiling used bulk unsorted PBMCs, naive and antigen-experienced compartments could not be compared conclusively.

The donors were around 39 Caucasian individuals from Russia, aged roughly 6 to 100 years, who were systemically healthy. Each donor gave approximately 9.3 milliliters of peripheral blood, collected into EDTA-treated Vacutainer tubes. PBMCs were isolated by Ficoll-Paque density-gradient centrifugation, with at least 6 million obtained per sample. Total RNA was extracted from PBMCs with Trizol reagent, with at least 5 micrograms obtained per sample. For every donor, flow cytometry on a PBMC aliquot measured the percentage of naive CD45RAhigh/CD27high T cells. For this clonotype: The antigen it binds to is not known. No clone much larger than this one lies a single base away; base qualities are absent.

The library was generated by 5' RACE. The sequencer was an Illumina HiSeq 2500. A second PCR of roughly 7 to 11 cycles was run with a J-beta primer mix and a sample-barcoded 5' primer. A unique molecular identifier was introduced onto each TCR beta cDNA molecule by a template-switch 5' adaptor carrying 12 random nucleotides. Each sample yielded at least 2.5 million CDR3-containing paired-end reads. First-strand cDNA synthesis was performed from all RNA using the Mint cDNA synthesis kit, with priming by a TRBC-specific oligonucleotide. All cDNA was treated with uracil-DNA glycosylase and then went through a first 18-cycle PCR with the universal primers M1SS and BC2_uni_R. As for how the authors treated the data: Normalization of each sample was performed by random selection of 1 million high-quality reads, each carrying a distinct molecular identifier. Instead of being binned into consensus sequences, reads with shared molecular identifiers were discarded. CDR3 identification, clonotype clustering and error correction used MiTCR with a Q25 quality threshold and the strictest error-elimination algorithm. A nonparametric unseen species model with Euler transformation was used to estimate a lower bound on total TCR beta diversity. TCRdb reworked the public reads: Q25 trimming with fastp, MiXCR clone assembly, productive beta chains retained. Here each entry gathers all rows of one CDR3 protein and keeps the most common genes and DNA. The V and J calls follow TCRdb's processing rather than the paper's. In this sample the table shows roughly 790,000 distinct CDR3 sequences, roughly two fifths of which occur a single time. The ten largest account for under 25% of the sample.

Sequencing was carried out using blood. The TCR comes from a woman aged 60-70 years in good health.

The base sequence is TGCAGTGCTAGTAGCGGGAGTTACAATGAGCAGTACTTC. Translated, this gives CSASSGSYNEQYF. Recombination connected TRBV20-1 to TRBJ2-5, with 9 junctional bases fitting TRBD2. The CDR3 sequence holds 13 residues, the cysteine and phenylalanine included. Only the CDR3 part of the read is kept: 39 bases, read in frame from the first base. The V end gives up 3 bases and the J end 11 bases, leaving 10 bases in the junction not matched to a gene. CDR1 DFQATT and CDR2 SNEGSKA are derived from the germline V gene (reference sequence).